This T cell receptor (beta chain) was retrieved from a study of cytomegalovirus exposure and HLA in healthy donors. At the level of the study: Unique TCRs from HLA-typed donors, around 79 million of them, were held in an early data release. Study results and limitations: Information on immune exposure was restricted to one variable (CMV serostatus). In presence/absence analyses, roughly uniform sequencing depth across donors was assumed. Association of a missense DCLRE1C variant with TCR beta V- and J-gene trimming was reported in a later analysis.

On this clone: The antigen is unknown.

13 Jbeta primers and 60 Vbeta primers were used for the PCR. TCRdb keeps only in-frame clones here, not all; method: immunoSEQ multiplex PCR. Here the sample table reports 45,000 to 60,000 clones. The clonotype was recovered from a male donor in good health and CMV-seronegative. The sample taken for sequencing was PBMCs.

The CDR3 nucleotides are TGCGCCAGCAGCTTGGGGGACTTATCCTACGAGCAGTACTTC. Translating gives CASSLGDLSYEQYF. This chain connects TRBV5-1 to TRBJ2-7, with D possibly matching TRBD2 (6 bases). The CDR3 is 14 residues long. Deletions cut 0 bases from V and 1 base from J, with 8 bases between. The germline gives CDR1 SGHRS, CDR2 YFSETQ.